This entry lists 21 T cell receptor beta chains sequenced from one sample in a study of early T cells in non-severe SARS-CoV-2 infection. Each CDR3 protein gets one entry after TCRdb re-called the 5' RACE reads with MiXCR. The sample comprises over 25,000 distinct CDR3 sequences, around 7% of which are singletons, and about 4% rests with the top ten. Sample: whole blood. The source is an adult who was a healthcare worker with PCR-confirmed SARS-CoV-2 infection or an uninfected control (not recorded which).

In its sample, this clonotype was seen a few times. The V call is TRBV20-1, the J call TRBJ1-2, with TRBD1 as a possible D gene (5 bases). This CDR3 has 11 residues. Germline V CDR1 and CDR2: DFQATT, SNEGSKA (reference sequence). The germline V and J ends were trimmed by 6 bases and 8 bases, with 13 bases remaining between them. CDR3: CSAPSGGGYTF. CDR3 DNA sequence: TGCAGTGCCCCTTCCGGGGGAGGCTACACCTTC.

This chain connects TRBV6-5 to TRBJ1-1; D perhaps matches TRBD1 (5 bases). The germline CDR1 and CDR2 sequences are MNHEY and SVGAGI. V gave up 6 bases and J gave up 1 base, with 9 bases separating them. This CDR3 has 13 residues. The CDR3 sequence is CASRRGRNTEAFF. The DNA of the CDR3 is TGTGCCAGCAGACGGGGCCGGAACACTGAAGCTTTCTTT.

This clonotype was counted at least ten times. The chain carries TRBV7-3 and TRBJ1-1; tentatively, D is TRBD1 (5 bases). V was cut by 4 bases and J by 3 bases, with 18 bases left in between. Germline CDR1 reads SGHTA; CDR2 reads FQGTGA. This CDR3 contains 16 residues. The CDR3 DNA sequence: TGTGCCAGCAGCTCAGCTCCAGGGATGTCGGACACTGAAGCTTTCTTT. Its protein is CASSSAPGMSDTEAFF.

This clonotype was seen more than once but under ten times. The gene calls are TRBV6-5 and TRBJ2-3; TRBD1 matches at 8 bases. Germline trimming cut 6 bases from V and 1 base from J; bases unmatched to any gene: 3. Germline V CDR1 and CDR2: MNHEY, SVGAGI. This CDR3 has 14 residues. Here the CDR3 reads CASRSTGGTDTQYF. In DNA form, the CDR3 reads TGTGCCAGCAGGTCGACAGGGGGCACAGATACGCAGTATTTT.

This clonotype was recorded at least ten times. This rearrangement joins TRBV25-1 to TRBJ1-2; D not certain. Trimming took 4 bases from V and 8 from J, leaving 29 bases between them. Germline CDR1 is MGHDK and CDR2 is SYGVNS. CDR3 size: 18 residues. The CDR3 sequence is CASSGVDSTFLLTRGYTF. The CDR3 DNA reads TGTGCCAGCAGTGGAGTCGACTCAACCTTCTTACTAACTAGAGGCTACACCTTC.

This clonotype was seen ten or more times. The J gene is TRBJ2-7, the V gene TRBV20-1; 7 positions match TRBD2. V lost 6 bases to trimming and J lost 4 bases; unmatched junction nucleotides: 6. CDR3 length equals 12 residues. Germline V CDR1 and CDR2: DFQATT, SNEGSKA (reference sequence). Written as DNA, the CDR3 is TGCAGTGCGCGCACTAGCGATTACGAGCAGTACTTC. Protein product: CSARTSDYEQYF.

This sequence joins TRBV29-1 and TRBJ2-2, with 7 bases identical to TRBD1. CDR1 is SQVTM, CDR2 ANQGSEA, per germline. The CDR3 length is 14 residues. V trimming: 8 bases; J trimming: 5 bases; junction bases outside the gene matches: 11. CDR3 sequence (DNA): TGCAGCTTCTCCTCCGGGACAGAAACCGGGGAGCTGTTTTTT. This codes for CSFSSGTETGELFF.

This clonotype was seen many times. This chain uses TRBV20-1 with TRBJ1-1, with D perhaps matching TRBD1 (5 bases). The length of the CDR3 is 16 residues. V lost 0 bases and J lost 1, with 15 bases in between. Looked up from germline, CDR1 is DFQATT and CDR2 is SNEGSKA (reference sequence). CDR3 residues: CSARDAGRVWNTEAFF. Written as DNA, the CDR3 is TGCAGTGCTAGAGACGCAGGGAGGGTTTGGAACACTGAAGCTTTCTTT.

This clonotype was recorded at least ten times. This chain connects TRBV20-1 to TRBJ2-7; no clear D. The CDR3 is 14 amino acids. Trimming took off 6 bases at V and 5 bases at J, with 20 bases between the two ends. Germline V gene lookup returns CDR1 DFQATT and CDR2 SNEGSKA (reference sequence). Written as DNA, the CDR3 is TGCAGTGCCCCCCCGAACTCCCAGGCCGACGAGCAGTACTTC. Its translation: CSAPPNSQADEQYF.

The sample holds many counts of this clonotype. CDR3 sequence (DNA): TGTGCCAGCAGCCAAGAGCGGCAGGGTAGCGGTGGCTACACCTTC. The encoded protein is CASSQERQGSGGYTF. The V and J genes are TRBV3-1 and TRBJ1-2; D possibly corresponds to TRBD1 (5 bases). Trimming took off 0 bases at V and 7 bases at J, with 15 bases between the two ends. Germline V gives CDR1 LGHDT, CDR2 YNNKEL (reference sequence). The CDR3 has 15 amino acids.

By sample fraction, this clonotype is medium-sized. CDR3 sequence (DNA): TGTGCCAGCAGCCTGCTGGGACGGTGGGATGAAAAACTGTTTTTT. Its protein is CASSLLGRWDEKLFF. The V and J genes are TRBV7-8 and TRBJ1-4, with D perhaps TRBD1 (5 bases). The V gene lost 5 bases and the J gene lost 6 bases, with 16 bases spanning the gap. This CDR3 comprises 15 residues. Germline V gene data show CDR1 as SGHVS and CDR2 as FQNEAQ.

This clonotype was recorded many times. This CDR3 is CASSQSDTYYGYTF. CDR3 coding DNA: TGTGCCAGCAGCCAGTCGGACACCTACTATGGCTACACCTTC. The rearrangement joins TRBV14 to TRBJ1-2; weak D call: TRBD1 (5 bases). Looked up from germline, CDR1 is SGHDN and CDR2 is FVKESK. The CDR3 has 14 residues. V was trimmed by 3 bases and J by 3 bases, leaving 11 bases between them.

The rearrangement links TRBV6-1 to TRBJ1-6; a possible D gene is TRBD1 (5 bases). The CDR3 consists of 15 residues. Trimming took off 2 bases at V and 6 bases at J, with 11 bases between the two ends. Germline CDR1 MNHNS, CDR2 SASEGT. The CDR3 DNA is TGTGCCAGCAGTGAACGGGCAGGGAGTAATTCACCCCTCCACTTT. Its translation: CASSERAGSNSPLHF.

This clonotype was detected many times. The chain couples TRBV12-3 or TRBV12-4 to TRBJ2-7, with D unresolved. The CDR3 is made up of 11 amino acids. Trimming removed 2 bases from V and 6 bases from J, with 5 bases in between. The CDR3 sequence is CASSLRVEQYF. The CDR3 DNA reads as TGTGCCAGCAGTTTACGGGTCGAGCAGTACTTC.

This clonotype showed up just a few times. The rearrangement joins TRBV27 to TRBJ2-6, with D possibly being TRBD2 (5 bases). V was clipped by 5 bases and J by 0 bases, with 14 bases between them. From germline, CDR1 is MNHEY and CDR2 SMNVEV (reference sequence). CDR3 length: 17 residues. For the CDR3, the DNA is TGTGCCAGCAGTCCACCCCGACGGGACTCTGGGGCCAACGTCCTGACTTTC. It translates to CASSPPRRDSGANVLTF.

This clonotype was observed at least ten times. This chain uses TRBV10-2 with TRBJ2-1; 13 bases line up with TRBD2. Germline-derived CDR1 and CDR2 are WSHSY and SAAADI. V was clipped by 7 bases and J by 7 bases; unmatched bases: 7. The CDR3 totals 15 residues. The CDR3 DNA reads TGCGCCAGCACCGGACTAGCGGGAGTAAGGAATGAGCAGTTCTTC. It codes for CASTGLAGVRNEQFF.

This clonotype has ten or more counts. The chain joins TRBV29-1 to TRBJ2-7; the D gene is possibly TRBD2 (6 bases). Germline V lookup: CDR1 SQVTM, CDR2 ANQGSEA. Deletions cut 2 bases from V and 1 base from J, with 9 bases between. The CDR3 is made up of 13 amino acids. CDR3 loop: CSVEWGESYEQYF. The CDR3 nucleotides are TGCAGCGTTGAATGGGGGGAGTCCTACGAGCAGTACTTC.

This clonotype was detected ten times or more. CDR3 nucleotides: TGCGCCAGCAGTCCTAGGCTGAACACTGAAGCTTTCTTT. It translates to CASSPRLNTEAFF. The genes are TRBV10-1 and TRBJ1-1; D is unresolved. Between the trimmed V and J ends, which lost 5 bases and 0 bases, there was a span of 7 bases. The CDR3 totals 13 residues. Germline CDR1 is WNHNN and CDR2 is SYGVQD (reference sequence).

A few counts support this clonotype. The V gene is TRBV5-1, the J gene TRBJ1-2, with 7 bases that match TRBD1. V lost 8 bases and J lost 8; bases outside the gene matches: 3. This CDR3 contains 10 residues. The germline gives CDR1 SGHRS, CDR2 YFSETQ. The CDR3 DNA is TGCGCCAGTAAAGGGGGCGGCTACACCTTC. Translation: CASKGGGYTF.

The chain has TRBV7-9 and TRBJ2-7; D gene ambiguous. V was shortened by 5 bases and J by 3 bases, with 11 bases between the two germline ends. Germline V gene sequence: CDR1 SEHNR, CDR2 FQNEAQ (reference sequence). This CDR3 contains 13 residues. CDR3 region: CASSPGPNYEQYF. As DNA, the CDR3 is TGTGCCAGCAGCCCCGGCCCCAACTACGAGCAGTACTTC.

The table lists this clonotype with many counts. The chain employs TRBV7-2 and TRBJ1-5, with D perhaps TRBD1 (6 bases). The CDR3 is 16 residues long. The V end lost 6 bases, the J end lost 2 bases, and 17 bases lay between the germline ends. Germline CDR1 reads SGHTA; CDR2 reads FQGNSA. The DNA for the CDR3 is TGTGCCAGCAGTCAGCGGGCAGGGGCGGGCAATCAGCCCCAGCATTTT. As protein: CASSQRAGAGNQPQHF.